This TCR beta chain was identified during a study of blood T cells in healthy people across ages. Using a J-beta primer mix together with a sample-barcoded 5' primer, a second PCR was run for roughly 7 to 12 cycles. Each cDNA molecule was tagged by a template-switch adaptor that had 12 random nucleotides. TCRdb re-called the 5' RACE reads through MiXCR, storing one row per CDR3 protein. The sample has 2 million or so distinct CDR3 sequences, around half seen once. This clonotype was recorded once. CDR1 SGHRS and CDR2 YFSETQ come from the germline V gene. This CDR3 comprises 12 residues. V gave up 4 bases and J gave up 7 bases, with 11 bases separating them.

This TCR was sampled from a woman in her thirties or forties in good health. The sequenced sample was blood. V usage is TRBV5-1 and J usage is TRBJ2-5; the D gene is possibly TRBD1 (6 bases). The CDR3 DNA is TGCGCCAGCAGCGCCTCACAGGGGACCCAGTACTTC. Its protein product is CASSASQGTQYF. The variable domain in full, completed from reference TRBV5-1 and TRBJ2-5, reads KAGVTQTPRYLIKTRGQQVTLSCSPISGHRSVSWYQQTPGQGLQFLFEYFSETQRNKGNFPGRFSGRQFSNSRSEMNVSTLELGDSALYLCASSASQGTQYFGPGTRLLVL.